This T cell receptor (beta chain) is drawn from a study of T-cell memory formation after mild COVID-19. Background on the study: TCR clusters were mostly donor specific.

Deletions cut 3 bases from V and 0 bases from J, with 14 bases between. CDR3 size: 16 residues. Germline V gene sequence: CDR1 KGHDR, CDR2 SFDVKD. TCRdb redid the calling of the 5' RACE reads with MiXCR, one entry per CDR3 protein. The repertoire consists of roughly 450,000 distinct CDR3 sequences, with about 20% occurring once and the leading ten covering 10% to 15%. The sample was PBMCs or a T cell subset sorted from them (not recorded which). The sequence was collected from an adult woman who had mild COVID-19 (a few samples of this study predate the infection). Cell type and time point are not known. The V gene is TRBV24-1, the J gene TRBJ2-7; D perhaps matches TRBD2 (6 bases). In DNA, the CDR3 is TGTGCCACCAGTGATCCTCCCGGCGGGATCTCCTACGAGCAGTACTTC. This gives the protein CATSDPPGGISYEQYF.